This T cell receptor (beta chain) was profiled in a study of T-cell reconstitution after alpha-beta-depleted transplantation in children. This clonotype was counted at least ten times. Preparing the TCRbeta library involved the use of unique molecular identifiers. TCRdb re-called the PCR reads with MiXCR, one entry per CDR3 protein. The sample has some 640,000 distinct CDR3 sequences, 16% seen once. This TCR was recovered from a human donor who donated a stem cell graft to a child with acute myeloid leukemia. Sample: PBMCs from the stem cell graft donor, taken from the stem cell graft.

The CDR3 DNA follows: TGTGCCAGCAGCCTGGAAGGACAGGTACAGTTCTTC. This sequence encodes CASSLEGQVQFF. The genes are TRBV12-3 or TRBV12-4 and TRBJ2-1, with TRBD1 identical over 7 bases. This CDR3 spans 12 amino acids. With V trimmed by 6 bases and J by 13 bases, 9 bases remained unmatched.